Listed below are T cell receptor beta chains from one sample, sequenced in a study of T-cell reconstitution after alpha-beta-depleted transplantation in children. TCRdb reprocessed the PCR reads with MiXCR, giving one entry per CDR3 protein. The repertoire holds about 610,000 distinct CDR3 sequences, with under 12% as singletons. Sequencing used PBMCs from the stem cell graft donor, obtained from the stem cell graft. The receptors were sampled from a human donor who donated a stem cell graft to a child with acute myeloid leukemia. Each CDR3 is given with its conserved first and last residue. A D gene is named only where the DNA matches it firmly. Some rows mark clone size as missing; the rest say once, few, many or name a class of expanded clone.

- | - | TRBJ1-5 | TRBV6-5 | CASSYSLQENQPQHF | TGTGCCAGCAGTTACTCCTTACAGGAAAATCAGCCCCAGCATTTT
- | few | TRBJ2-1 | TRBV7-3 | CASSSRPMRYNEQFF | TGTGCCAGCAGCTCCCGACCGATGAGGTACAATGAGCAGTTCTTC
- | few | TRBJ1-4 | TRBV27 | CASRPQGGGNEKLFF | TGTGCCAGCCGCCCCCAGGGTGGGGGTAATGAAAAACTGTTTTTT
- | - | TRBJ2-1 | TRBV18 | CASSPLGREYYNEQFF | TGTGCCAGCTCACCCCTGGGCAGGGAGTATTACAATGAGCAGTTCTTC
- | - | TRBJ2-1 | TRBV5-1 | CASSPGTRGAYNEQFF | TGCGCCAGCAGCCCAGGGACCAGGGGGGCCTACAATGAGCAGTTCTTC
TRBD1 | many | TRBJ2-1 | TRBV7-3 | CASSSATGGSYNEQFF | TGTGCCAGCAGCTCCGCGACAGGGGGGTCCTACAATGAGCAGTTCTTC
- | - | TRBJ2-7 | TRBV7-2 | CASSLGVRVNTNEQYF | TGTGCCAGCAGCTTAGGTGTGCGGGTTAATACGAACGAGCAGTACTTC
TRBD2 | few | TRBJ2-1 | TRBV5-6 | CASSPRLASSYNEQFF | TGTGCCAGCAGCCCGAGACTAGCCTCCTCCTACAATGAGCAGTTCTTC
- | few | TRBJ1-1 | TRBV27 | CASSFGGGWMNTEAFF | TGTGCCAGCAGTTTTGGAGGGGGGTGGATGAACACTGAAGCTTTCTTT
- | many | TRBJ2-2 | TRBV28 | CASSLIAGELFF | TGTGCCAGCAGTTTAATTGCCGGGGAGCTGTTTTTT
- | - | TRBJ2-4 | TRBV6-5 | CASSYPLRGRRAKNIQYF | TGTGCCAGCAGTTACCCCCTGCGAGGAAGGCGAGCCAAAAACATTCAGTACTTC
TRBD2 | many | TRBJ2-1 | TRBV7-2 | CASSLGTSWGSYNEQFF | TGTGCCAGCAGCTTAGGGACTAGCTGGGGCTCCTACAATGAGCAGTTCTTC
TRBD1 | many | TRBJ2-7 | TRBV24-1 | CATSDDGQGYEQYF | TGTGCCACCAGTGATGATGGACAGGGATACGAGCAGTACTTC
- | - | TRBJ1-2 | TRBV6-5 | CASSYSIFSRVDGYTF | TGTGCCAGCAGTTACTCGATTTTTAGCAGGGTCGATGGCTACACCTTC
TRBD1 | - | TRBJ2-3 | TRBV12-3/TRBV12-4 | CASRPDREGTDTQYF | TGTGCCAGCAGACCGGACAGGGAAGGCACAGATACGCAGTATTTT
- | - | TRBJ2-1 | TRBV7-2 | CASSFRTIYNEQFF | TGTGCCAGCAGCTTCCGGACTATTTACAATGAGCAGTTCTTC
- | many | TRBJ1-1 | TRBV7-3 | CASSSMNSRFGEAFF | TGTGCCAGCAGCTCCATGAATAGCCGCTTTGGTGAAGCTTTCTTT
TRBD1 | many | TRBJ2-7 | TRBV28 | CASSSPGTGSHEQYF | TGTGCCAGCAGTTCGCCAGGGACAGGGTCCCACGAGCAGTACTTC
- | few | TRBJ2-7 | TRBV30 | CAWGGKSYEQYF | TGTGCCTGGGGCGGGAAATCCTACGAGCAGTACTTC
- | many | TRBJ2-5 | TRBV9 | CASSTPPETQYF | TGTGCCAGCAGCACCCCCCCAGAGACCCAGTACTTC
TRBD2 | few | TRBJ2-1 | TRBV6-2/TRBV6-3 | CASSYSINPRGREGGNEQFF | TGTGCCAGCAGTTACTCGATTAATCCCCGCGGGAGGGAGGGAGGGAATGAGCAGTTCTTC
TRBD2 | few | TRBJ2-3 | TRBV5-4 | CASSLAAASGSGNTQYF | TGTGCCAGCAGCTTGGCCGCGGCTAGCGGGAGCGGGAATACGCAGTATTTT
- | few | TRBJ2-7 | TRBV7-2 | CASSPLAGLLDEQYF | TGTGCCAGCAGCCCACTGGCAGGGCTTTTGGACGAGCAGTACTTC
- | few | TRBJ2-3 | TRBV12-3/TRBV12-4 | CASTPRVRTDTQYF | TGTGCCAGCACCCCTAGGGTAAGAACAGATACGCAGTATTTT
- | - | TRBJ1-5 | TRBV12-3/TRBV12-4 | CAGGDNSNQPQHF | TGTGCCGGCGGGGACAATAGCAATCAGCCCCAGCATTTT
TRBD1 | few | TRBJ1-1 | TRBV20-1 | CSARAETGGRDEAFF | TGCAGTGCTAGGGCCGAGACAGGGGGCAGGGATGAAGCTTTCTTT
TRBD2 | - | TRBJ2-3 | TRBV20-1 | CSPPRGVLDTQYF | TGCAGTCCACCCCGGGGGGTTCTAGATACGCAGTATTTT
- | - | TRBJ2-1 | TRBV15 | CATSRTRDEQFF | TGTGCCACCAGCAGAACTCGGGATGAGCAGTTCTTC
- | many | TRBJ2-2 | TRBV6-5 | CDSRLQMGSGELFF | TGTGACAGCAGATTACAGATGGGCTCGGGGGAGCTGTTTTTT
- | few | TRBJ2-3 | TRBV6-6 | CASSSLGGDTQYF | TGTGCCAGCAGTTCCCTAGGGGGGGATACGCAGTATTTT
TRBD1 | few | TRBJ2-7 | TRBV6-2/TRBV6-3 | CASSYHSPGQGGNYEQYF | TGTGCCAGCAGTTACCACTCCCCCGGACAGGGGGGTAACTACGAGCAGTACTTC
TRBD2 | many | TRBJ2-1 | TRBV7-9 | CASSSSGLAAYNEQFF | TGTGCCAGCAGCTCCTCGGGACTAGCGGCCTACAATGAGCAGTTCTTC
TRBD2 | few | TRBJ2-7 | TRBV7-3 | CASSPAGTNEQYF | TGTGCCAGCAGCCCAGCCGGGACTAACGAGCAGTACTTC
TRBD1 | few | TRBJ2-7 | TRBV10-3 | CAISGRQGSYEQYF | TGTGCCATCAGTGGCAGACAGGGGTCCTACGAGCAGTACTTC
- | few | TRBJ1-1 | TRBV5-6 | CARIPSQEGNTEAFF | TGTGCCAGAATCCCTAGCCAGGAGGGGAACACTGAAGCTTTCTTT
TRBD2 | - | TRBJ2-3 | TRBV4-3 | CASSQDGLAGADTQYF | TGCGCCAGCAGCCAGGATGGACTAGCGGGAGCAGATACGCAGTATTTT
TRBD1 | few | TRBJ2-4 | TRBV7-9 | CASSLPVARQGFIQYF | TGTGCCAGCAGCTTACCTGTAGCTCGACAGGGTTTCATTCAGTACTTC
- | once | TRBJ2-7 | TRBV7-2 | CASSLGGASGYEQYF | TGTGCCAGCAGCTTAGGGGGGGCTAGCGGCTACGAGCAGTACTTC
- | many | TRBJ1-4 | TRBV7-9 | CASSLAARRGGEKLFF | TGTGCCAGCAGCTTAGCGGCCCGAAGGGGGGGAGAAAAACTGTTTTTT
- | many | TRBJ2-7 | TRBV9 | CASSVGGLPTYEQYF | TGTGCCAGCAGCGTAGGTGGACTACCCACCTACGAGCAGTACTTC
- | many | TRBJ2-1 | TRBV7-2 | CASRPGEKDEQFF | TGTGCCAGCAGACCAGGGGAGAAGGATGAGCAGTTCTTC
- | - | TRBJ2-5 | TRBV18 | CASSPPRVGETQYF | TGTGCCAGCTCACCACCGCGGGTTGGGGAGACCCAGTACTTC
TRBD2 | few | TRBJ2-3 | TRBV2 | CASTGLAGAGDTQYF | TGTGCCAGCACCGGGCTAGCGGGAGCGGGGGATACGCAGTATTTT
- | many | TRBJ2-1 | TRBV12-3/TRBV12-4 | CASSFPIGSFNEQFF | TGTGCCAGCAGTTTCCCGATTGGGAGCTTCAATGAGCAGTTCTTC
TRBD2 | - | TRBJ2-3 | TRBV20-1 | CSADTSGLGPYTQYF | TGCAGTGCCGACACTAGCGGGCTTGGGCCCTATACGCAGTATTTT
TRBD2 | many | TRBJ2-1 | TRBV19 | CASNIPGLAGGGFGNEQFF | TGTGCCAGTAATATACCGGGACTAGCGGGAGGAGGCTTCGGCAATGAGCAGTTCTTC
- | few | TRBJ2-1 | TRBV12-3/TRBV12-4 | CASSLEETSNEQFF | TGTGCCAGCAGTTTAGAAGAGACTAGCAATGAGCAGTTCTTC
TRBD2 | - | TRBJ2-5 | TRBV11-2 | CASSLSRLAPAQYF | TGTGCCAGCAGCTTATCGAGACTAGCGCCGGCCCAGTACTTC